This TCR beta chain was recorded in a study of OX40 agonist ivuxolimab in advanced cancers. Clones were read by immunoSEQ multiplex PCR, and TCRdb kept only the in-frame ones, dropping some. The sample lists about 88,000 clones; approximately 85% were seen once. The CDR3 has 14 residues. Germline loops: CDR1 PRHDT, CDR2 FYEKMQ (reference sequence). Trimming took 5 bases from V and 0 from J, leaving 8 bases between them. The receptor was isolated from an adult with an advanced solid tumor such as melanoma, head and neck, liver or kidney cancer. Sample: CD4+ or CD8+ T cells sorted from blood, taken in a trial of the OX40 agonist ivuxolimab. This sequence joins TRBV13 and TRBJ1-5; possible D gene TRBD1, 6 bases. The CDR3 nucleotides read TGTGCCAGCAGCCACAGGGATAGCAATCAGCCCCAGCATTTT. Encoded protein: CASSHRDSNQPQHF.